This T cell receptor beta chain was sequenced during a study of breast tumors, draining lymph nodes, adjacent tissues. This clonotype was found many times. V lost 8 bases and J lost 0; bases outside the gene matches: 13. Germline values: CDR1 SGHTA, CDR2 FQGTGA. The CDR3 sequence is 17 residues long. Samples came from axillary lymph nodes draining the breast cancer. In TCRdb, the multiplex PCR reads were re-called with MiXCR into one record per CDR3 protein. The sample lists more than 100,000 distinct CDR3 sequences; 20% to 25% were seen once. The chain carries TRBV7-3 and TRBJ2-7, with 10 bases fitting TRBD2. Material for sequencing was axillary lymph node tissue. This TCR was recovered from a female donor with breast cancer. Some clones in this sample may be carry-over from other donors' samples. The DNA of the CDR3 is TGTGCCAGCCCTTATTCCCAACTAGCGGGGAGCTCCTACGAGCAGTACTTC. Amino acids: CASPYSQLAGSSYEQYF.